This is a list of T cell receptor beta chains from one sample in a study of Ad26.COV2.S vaccination and SARS-CoV-2 variants. Here immunoSEQ multiplex PCR was the method, and the copy in TCRdb shows in-frame clones only, minus some. Among roughly 500,000 clones listed, 70% to 90% were seen once. Source: peripheral blood, taken in a trial of Ad26.COV2.S vaccine versus placebo. These receptors were taken from a person aged 18 to 59 who received the Ad26.COV2.S COVID-19 vaccine or a placebo. CDR3s include the opening cysteine and the closing phenylalanine or tryptophan. A D gene is named only where the DNA matches it firmly. Clone size is not always given. Where it is, it says once, few, many or a class for expanded clones.

d_call: TRBD1; j_call: TRBJ1-5; clone_size: -; v_call: TRBV3-1/TRBV3-2; cdr3_nt: TGTGCCAACACATGGGACAGGGGGGTATATAGCAATCAGCCCCAGCATTTT; cdr3_aa: CANTWDRGVYSNQPQHF
d_call: TRBD2; j_call: TRBJ2-3; clone_size: -; v_call: TRBV11-2; cdr3_nt: TGTGCCAGCAGCTTAGGTGGGACTAGGCCCACAGATACGCAGTATTTT; cdr3_aa: CASSLGGTRPTDTQYF
d_call: TRBD1; j_call: TRBJ1-2; clone_size: -; v_call: TRBV9; cdr3_nt: TGTGCCAGCAGCGCGACAGGGATCTATGGCTACACCTTC; cdr3_aa: CASSATGIYGYTF
d_call: -; j_call: TRBJ2-1; clone_size: -; v_call: TRBV12-3/TRBV12-4; cdr3_nt: TGTGCCAGCAGTTTACAGTTATTAGGAGAGCAGTTCTTC; cdr3_aa: CASSLQLLGEQFF
d_call: TRBD2; j_call: TRBJ2-1; clone_size: -; v_call: TRBV3-1/TRBV3-2; cdr3_nt: TGTGCCAGCAGCCACCTCAACGGTTCTAGCGGAGAGTACCAGCAGTTCTTC; cdr3_aa: CASSHLNGSSGEYQQFF
d_call: -; j_call: TRBJ1-2; clone_size: few; v_call: TRBV7-9; cdr3_nt: TGTGCCAGCACGGCATTTGGCTACACCTTC; cdr3_aa: CASTAFGYTF
d_call: -; j_call: TRBJ2-7; clone_size: -; v_call: TRBV5-6; cdr3_nt: TGTGCCAGCAGCTTGCAGGGATTAAACTACGAGCAGTACTTC; cdr3_aa: CASSLQGLNYEQYF
d_call: TRBD2; j_call: TRBJ2-3; clone_size: -; v_call: TRBV7-3; cdr3_nt: TGTGCCAGCAGCCCCGAGGGAGGGCCATATGATACGCAGTATTTT; cdr3_aa: CASSPEGGPYDTQYF
d_call: TRBD1; j_call: TRBJ2-7; clone_size: -; v_call: TRBV7-3; cdr3_nt: TGTGCCAGCGGACGGGGCAGGGGGCACGAGCAGTACTTC; cdr3_aa: CASGRGRGHEQYF
d_call: -; j_call: TRBJ2-7; clone_size: -; v_call: TRBV6-5; cdr3_nt: TGTGCCAGCAGTTACTCTTTCTTTACGGAGCAGTACTTC; cdr3_aa: CASSYSFFTEQYF
d_call: -; j_call: TRBJ1-1; clone_size: -; v_call: TRBV15; cdr3_nt: TGTGCCACCAGCAGAGCCCGACAGTACACTGAAGCTTTCTTT; cdr3_aa: CATSRARQYTEAFF
d_call: -; j_call: TRBJ2-2; clone_size: -; v_call: TRBV15; cdr3_nt: TGTGCCACCAGCAGAGATACCACCGGGGAGCTGTTTTTT; cdr3_aa: CATSRDTTGELFF
d_call: -; j_call: TRBJ1-6; clone_size: -; v_call: TRBV28; cdr3_nt: TGTGCCAGCATATATGGGGGTTTAACAAATTCACCCCTCCACTTT; cdr3_aa: CASIYGGLTNSPLHF
d_call: -; j_call: TRBJ1-5; clone_size: -; v_call: TRBV7-2; cdr3_nt: TGTGCCAGCAGCTCCCGGGCGGGTCCCGGTCAGCCCCAGCATTTT; cdr3_aa: CASSSRAGPGQPQHF
d_call: TRBD1; j_call: TRBJ2-7; clone_size: -; v_call: TRBV5-5; cdr3_nt: TGTGCCAGCAGCTTGGGACAGGGAGTCCTCTACGAGCAGTACTTC; cdr3_aa: CASSLGQGVLYEQYF
d_call: -; j_call: TRBJ2-1; clone_size: -; v_call: TRBV14; cdr3_nt: TGTGCCAGCAGCCAAGATACCCTAAGACAGTTCTTC; cdr3_aa: CASSQDTLRQFF